This T cell receptor (beta chain) comes out of a study of radiation and T cells in renal cell carcinoma. Time point reported: baseline pretreatment blood. The treatment was: 15 Gy SBRT to primary tumor, nephrectomy 4 weeks later. Repertoires were generated with immunoSEQ multiplex PCR, while TCRdb's copy carries only in-frame clones and drops some. The table lists about 140,000 clones, roughly 80% of them singletons, with less than 25% in the top ten. Whole-study findings and limits: Without pretreatment biopsies, baseline tumor clonotype presence was undetermined.

In the case of this clone: The antigen remains undetermined.

V trimming: 2 bases; J trimming: 5 bases; junction bases outside the gene matches: 3. The CDR3 sequence is 12 residues long. Germline loops: CDR1 GTSNPN, CDR2 SVGIG (reference sequence). This TCR came from a woman aged 45-59 years with renal cell carcinoma. The sequences come from blood, collected from a patient whose treatment included radiotherapy and nephrectomy. The chain recombines TRBV30 with TRBJ2-7, with 7 positions matching TRBD1. CDR3 in amino acids: CAWSLGGNEQYF. DNA of the CDR3: TGTGCCTGGAGTCTAGGGGGCAACGAGCAGTACTTC.